Presented here are 21 T cell receptor beta chains from one specimen sequenced in a study of blood T cell repertoires in COVID-19. The method was immunoSEQ multiplex PCR; TCRdb's version includes in-frame clones alone and lacks a portion of them. The repertoire holds 150,000 to 180,000 clones, with roughly 84% as singletons. Sequenced: peripheral blood. The receptors were sampled from a woman in her sixties or seventies with COVID-19, enrolled during active disease.

The chain is built from TRBV11-2 and TRBJ2-5; 8 bases line up with TRBD1. CDR1 and CDR2 (germline): SGHAT, FQNNGV. CDR3 length: 19 amino acids. J gave up 3 bases and V 5 bases, and 20 bases lay outside the gene matches. CDR3 residues: CASSDYLGQGPWGEETQYF. CDR3 nucleotide sequence: TGTGCCAGCAGCGATTACTTAGGACAGGGACCTTGGGGGGAAGAGACCCAGTACTTC.

The chain combines TRBV5-1 with TRBJ2-1, with 10 bases aligning to TRBD2. CDR3 length: 17 residues. Germline trimming cut 0 bases from V and 5 bases from J; bases unmatched to any gene: 8. CDR1 is SGHRS, CDR2 YFSETQ, per germline. CDR3 protein: CASSLEIRLAGDNEQFF. The CDR3 DNA follows: TGCGCCAGCAGCTTGGAGATTAGGCTAGCGGGGGACAATGAGCAGTTCTTC.

The chain links TRBV5-1 to TRBJ1-1; 11 bases fit TRBD1. The germline V gene encodes CDR1 SGHRS and CDR2 YFSETQ. The V segment lost 4 bases and the J segment 5 bases; nucleotides outside the gene matches: 7. The CDR3 loop spans 15 amino acids. The CDR3 loop reads CASSLFRDRGTEAFF. The CDR3 DNA reads TGCGCCAGCAGCCTGTTCCGGGACAGGGGGACTGAAGCTTTCTTT.

The gene calls are TRBV5-1 and TRBJ1-3, with D maybe TRBD1 (5 bases). Trimming took 0 bases from V and 3 from J, leaving 10 bases between them. The CDR3 runs 15 residues. Germline CDR1 is SGHRS and CDR2 is YFSETQ. The DNA of the CDR3 is TGCGCCAGCAGCTTGGGTTCGGGGGTTGGAAACACCATATATTTT. Translating gives CASSLGSGVGNTIYF.

The J gene is TRBJ1-2, the V gene TRBV9, with 8 positions matching TRBD1. The CDR3 has 14 residues. Germline CDR1 and CDR2: SGDLS and YYNGEE. V lost 2 bases, J lost 4 bases, and 4 bases stayed unmatched. This CDR3 reads CASSVETGAYGYTF. As DNA, the CDR3 is TGTGCCAGCAGCGTCGAGACAGGGGCCTATGGCTACACCTTC.

The chain carries TRBV5-1 and TRBJ1-1; 8 nucleotides match TRBD1. CDR1 SGHRS and CDR2 YFSETQ come from the germline V gene. The CDR3 runs 15 residues. V was clipped by 4 bases and J by 3 bases; unmatched bases: 8. The CDR3 coding sequence is TGCGCCAGCAGCCAGACAGGGGTATGGGACACTGAAGCTTTCTTT. Translation: CASSQTGVWDTEAFF.

This clone turned up a few times. The chain recombines TRBV7-7 with TRBJ1-4, with a tentative D call TRBD1 (6 bases). Per the germline V gene, CDR1 is SSHAT and CDR2 is FNYEAQ (reference sequence). The CDR3 runs to 15 residues. Trimming removed 5 bases from V and 8 bases from J, with 18 bases in between. CDR3: CASSPGVGGGEKLFF. The CDR3 nucleotides are TGTGCCAGCAGCCCAGGGGTAGGGGGTGGCGAAAAACTGTTTTTT.

Points on this clone: The junction does not match germline at one end; this may be a read error. V gene TRBV5-4 combines with J gene TRBJ2-1; 8 bases align to TRBD2. Germline assignment: CDR1 SGHNT and CDR2 YYREEE (reference sequence). The CDR3 sequence is 16 residues long. CDR3 sequence: CASSSQGLDSYNERFF. CDR3 sequence (DNA): TGTGCCAGCAGCTCCCAGGGACTAGACTCCTACAATGAGCGGTTCTTC.

The chain links TRBV4-2 to TRBJ1-2, with D hard to call. CDR1 LGHNA and CDR2 YNFKEQ come from the germline V gene. The V and J ends lost 0 bases and 0 bases respectively, with 17 bases between them. CDR3 size: 18 residues. The CDR3: CASSQEELSGVPNYGYTF. CDR3 sequence (DNA): TGTGCCAGCAGCCAAGAGGAACTCAGCGGGGTTCCTAACTATGGCTACACCTTC.

The gene calls are TRBV4-1 and TRBJ1-3; D is undetermined. The CDR3 extends over 15 amino acids. Germline CDR1 reads MGHRA; CDR2 reads YSYEKL. The V end lost 0 bases, the J end lost 4 bases, and 10 bases lay between the germline ends. The CDR3 DNA reads as TGCGCCAGCAGCCAAGATGCGGTATACGGAAACACCATATATTTT. Translated, it gives CASSQDAVYGNTIYF.

This rearrangement joins TRBV7-9 to TRBJ1-2, with 12 bases that match TRBD1. The CDR3 extends over 15 amino acids. V was pared by 6 bases and J by 7 bases, with 9 bases of the junction left unmatched. Germline V gene data show CDR1 as SEHNR and CDR2 as FQNEAQ (reference sequence). The CDR3 DNA reads as TGTGCCAGCAGTCCCCCGGGACAGGGGGCTAGTGGCTACACCTTC. It yields the protein CASSPPGQGASGYTF.

The CDR3 spells CASSLGSAQYEQYF. Written as DNA, the CDR3 is TGTGCCAGCAGCTTAGGGTCGGCACAGTACGAGCAGTACTTC. The chain uses TRBV7-8 and TRBJ2-7; unclear D gene. CDR1 SGHVS and CDR2 FQNEAQ come from the germline V gene. V was cut by 1 base and J by 4 bases, with 11 bases left in between. The length of the CDR3 is 14 residues.

J is TRBJ1-2 and V is TRBV19, with a tentative D call TRBD1 (5 bases). The V gene's germline CDR1 is LNHDA and CDR2 SQIVND (reference sequence). V lost 3 bases, J lost 2 bases, and 10 bases lay in between. The CDR3 contains 14 residues. The CDR3 DNA reads TGTGCCAGTAGTATTCAGGGAGGGAACTATGGCTACACCTTC. Its translation: CASSIQGGNYGYTF.

The rearrangement uses TRBV7-9 and TRBJ1-2; D unresolved. The CDR3 contains 13 residues. Germline values: CDR1 SEHNR, CDR2 FQNEAQ (reference sequence). Trimming took 2 bases from V and 8 from J, leaving 12 bases between them. The CDR3 region has the DNA TGTGCCAGCAGCTTATCTCCAGGAGGGGGCTACACCTTC. Its protein is CASSLSPGGGYTF.

J is TRBJ1-2 and V is TRBV29-1, with 8 positions matching TRBD1. The CDR3 covers 14 residues. The germline gives CDR1 SQVTM, CDR2 ANQGSEA. V lost 8 bases, J lost 7 bases, and 15 bases stayed unmatched. This CDR3 reads CSSPAGQGESGYTF. The CDR3 DNA sequence: TGCAGCTCCCCCGCTGGACAGGGAGAGAGTGGCTACACCTTC.

In this sample, this clone turned up a few times. The chain carries TRBV7-3 and TRBJ1-2, with 7 bases lining up with TRBD1. The V and J ends lost 5 bases and 3 bases, in that order; junction bases with no gene match: 3. CDR1 and CDR2 (germline): SGHTA, FQGTGA. This CDR3 has 13 amino acids. CDR3 in amino acids: CASSPDRDYGYTF. The CDR3 DNA reads as TGTGCCAGCAGCCCCGACAGGGACTATGGCTACACCTTC.

CDR3 sequence (DNA): TGCGCCAGCAGCCAAGATGGGACAGCCGCAGATGAAAAACTGTTTTTT. Residues: CASSQDGTAADEKLFF. The V call is TRBV4-1, the J call TRBJ1-4; 7 nucleotides line up with TRBD1. The V and J ends lost 0 bases and 6 bases, in that order; junction bases with no gene match: 7. The CDR3 spans 16 residues. Germline V CDR1 and CDR2: MGHRA, YSYEKL.

This chain uses TRBV10-3 with TRBJ1-3; D remains ambiguous. CDR3 length: 17 residues. Trimming stripped 3 bases from V and 0 bases from J, with 15 bases between. Germline V CDR1 and CDR2: ENHRY, SYGVKD. CDR3 coding DNA: TGTGCCATCAGTGATTCACAGCTAAACCGCTCTGGAAACACCATATATTTT. It encodes CAISDSQLNRSGNTIYF.

The chain has TRBV6-5 and TRBJ2-1; possible D gene TRBD1, 8 bases. From germline, CDR1 is MNHEY and CDR2 SVGAGI. CDR3 length equals 15 residues. The V gene lost 0 bases and the J gene lost 8 bases, with 14 bases spanning the gap. CDR3 sequence: CASSYSWTGRDEQFF. The CDR3, as DNA: TGTGCCAGCAGTTACTCGTGGACAGGGAGGGATGAGCAGTTCTTC.

CDR3 sequence: CASSWTSGRQETQYF. CDR3 coding DNA: TGTGCCAGCAGTTGGACTAGCGGGAGGCAAGAGACCCAGTACTTC. The V gene is TRBV6-5, the J gene TRBJ2-5, with 14 bases that match TRBD2. The CDR3 loop spans 15 amino acids. Germline V gene lookup returns CDR1 MNHEY and CDR2 SVGAGI. The junction had 0 bases not matched to a gene; V was cut back by 4 bases and J by 2 bases.

This sequence joins TRBV5-1 and TRBJ2-2; possibly TRBD1 for D (6 bases). Germline-derived CDR1 and CDR2 are SGHRS and YFSETQ. V was shortened by 5 bases and J by 2 bases, with 13 bases between the two germline ends. The CDR3 sequence is 15 residues long. The CDR3 DNA follows: TGCGCCAGCAGGCTCCGGGACATTAACACCGGGGAGCTGTTTTTT. Residues: CASRLRDINTGELFF.